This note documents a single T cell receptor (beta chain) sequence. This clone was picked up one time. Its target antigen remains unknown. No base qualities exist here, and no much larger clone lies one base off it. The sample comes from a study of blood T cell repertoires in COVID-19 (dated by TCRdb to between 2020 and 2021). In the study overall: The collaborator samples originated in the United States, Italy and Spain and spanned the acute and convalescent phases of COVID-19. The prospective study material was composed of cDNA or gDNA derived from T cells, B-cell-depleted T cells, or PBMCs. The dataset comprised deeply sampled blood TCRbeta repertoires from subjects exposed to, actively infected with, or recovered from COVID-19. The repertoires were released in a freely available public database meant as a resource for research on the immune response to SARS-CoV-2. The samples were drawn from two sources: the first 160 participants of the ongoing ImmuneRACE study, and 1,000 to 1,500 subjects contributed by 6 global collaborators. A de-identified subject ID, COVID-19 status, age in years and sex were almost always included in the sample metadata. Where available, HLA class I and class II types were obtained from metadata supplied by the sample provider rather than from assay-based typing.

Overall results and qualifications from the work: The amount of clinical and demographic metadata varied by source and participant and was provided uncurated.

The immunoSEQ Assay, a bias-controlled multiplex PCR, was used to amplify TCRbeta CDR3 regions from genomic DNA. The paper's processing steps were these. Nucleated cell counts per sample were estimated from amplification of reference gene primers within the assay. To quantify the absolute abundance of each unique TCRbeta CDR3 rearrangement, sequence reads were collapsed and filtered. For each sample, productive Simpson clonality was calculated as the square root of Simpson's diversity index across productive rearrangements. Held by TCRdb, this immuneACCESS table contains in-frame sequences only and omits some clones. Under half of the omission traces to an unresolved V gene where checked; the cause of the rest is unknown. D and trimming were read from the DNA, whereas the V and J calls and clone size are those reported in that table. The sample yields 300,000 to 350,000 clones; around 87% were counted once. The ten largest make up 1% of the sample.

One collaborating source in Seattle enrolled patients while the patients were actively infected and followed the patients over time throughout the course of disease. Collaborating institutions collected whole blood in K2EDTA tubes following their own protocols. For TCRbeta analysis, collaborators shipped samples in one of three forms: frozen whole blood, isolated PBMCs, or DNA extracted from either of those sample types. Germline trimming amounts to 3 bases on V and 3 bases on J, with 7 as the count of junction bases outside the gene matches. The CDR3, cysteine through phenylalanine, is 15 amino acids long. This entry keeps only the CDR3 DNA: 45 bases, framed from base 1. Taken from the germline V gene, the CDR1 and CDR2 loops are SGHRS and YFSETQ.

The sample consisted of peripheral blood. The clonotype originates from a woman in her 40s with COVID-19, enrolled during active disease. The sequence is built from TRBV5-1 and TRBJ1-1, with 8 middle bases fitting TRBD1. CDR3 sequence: CASSSRGLIDTEAFF. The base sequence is TGCGCCAGCAGCTCCAGGGGGCTGATAGACACTGAAGCTTTCTTT.